The present T cell receptor (beta chain) was sequenced within a study of shared clonotypes between healthy human individuals. Study details: A donor's plate count was three for CD4 naive and three for CD4 memory; CD8 naive had two and CD8 memory one. Study results and limitations: In a handful of donors, around 5% of naive CD4 clonotypes appeared in common. How much donors shared clonotypes was expected to be affected by sequencing depth.

The naive CD8 subset, CD45RO-negative cells positively selected for CCR7, excluded terminally differentiated effector memory CD45RA+ cells. Donors had no recently reported acute infections or vaccinations and were HIV-negative. This clone was seen only a few times. Its antigen is not identified. Trimming cost V 0 bases and J 1 base, with 12 bases left between them. CDR1 is MNHEY and CDR2 is SVGAGI in the germline V gene. CDR3 length: 16 amino acids. Repertoires were generated with immunoSEQ multiplex PCR, while TCRdb's copy carries only in-frame clones and drops some. The sample yields about 590,000 clones, around 95% seen once.

The rearrangement uses TRBV6-5 and TRBJ1-1, with D unclear. The sample consisted of naive CD8+ T cells sorted from blood. The receptor was derived from a woman aged 25 to 45 in good health. CDR3 bases: TGTGCCAGCAGTTACTCGATACTACACGAGAACACTGAAGCTTTCTTT. Translating gives CASSYSILHENTEAFF.